These 9 T cell receptor beta chains were sequenced from one sample in a study of blood T cell repertoires in COVID-19. Repertoires were generated with immunoSEQ multiplex PCR, while TCRdb's copy carries only in-frame clones and drops some. The table records around 270,000 clones, less than 90% of them present only once. Specimen: peripheral blood. Source of these receptors: a woman aged 40 to 50 who had recovered from COVID-19.

The rearrangement links TRBV3-1 (or the pseudogene TRBV3-2) to TRBJ2-3, with TRBD2 matching over 8 bases. In germline, CDR1 is LGHDT, CDR2 YNNKEL (reference sequence). Trimming cost V 4 bases and J 6 bases; bases outside gene matches: 9. The CDR3 is made up of 15 amino acids. DNA for the CDR3: TGTGCCAGCAGCCCCTCGGGGGGGACTCAGGATACGCAGTATTTT. It translates to CASSPSGGTQDTQYF.

This chain links TRBV11-2 with TRBJ1-1; D unresolved. The CDR3 runs 13 residues. Trimming cost V 3 bases and J 3 bases, with 8 bases left between them. CDR1 SGHAT and CDR2 FQNNGV come from the germline V gene. The chain's CDR3 is CASSFKEDTEAFF. The CDR3 nucleotides read TGTGCCAGCAGCTTTAAGGAGGACACTGAAGCTTTCTTT.

This clone has more than one count but fewer than ten. The J gene is TRBJ2-2, the V gene TRBV5-1; a weak D match, TRBD1 (5 bases). V dropped 4 bases and J dropped 2 bases, with 9 bases sitting between them. This CDR3 contains 14 residues. The germline gives CDR1 SGHRS, CDR2 YFSETQ. The CDR3 loop is CASSQDTNTGELFF. DNA for the CDR3: TGCGCCAGCAGCCAGGACACTAACACCGGGGAGCTGTTTTTT.

The chain recombines TRBV5-1 with TRBJ1-2; 9 bases map to TRBD1. CDR3 length equals 15 residues. J lost 6 bases, V lost 7 bases, and 13 bases had no gene match. Germline lookup yields CDR1 SGHRS and CDR2 YFSETQ. The CDR3 DNA reads as TGCGCCAGCGGATCGCAACAACAGGGGGCGGATGGCTACACCTTC. It is translated as CASGSQQQGADGYTF.

The chain employs TRBV28 and TRBJ1-6; 7 positions agree with TRBD1. V lost 1 base, J lost 9 bases, and 6 bases stayed unmatched. The germline gives CDR1 MDHEN, CDR2 SYDVKM. This CDR3 is built from 15 residues. The CDR3 spells CASSLSDRDLSPLHF. CDR3 DNA: TGTGCCAGCAGTTTATCCGACAGGGATCTTTCACCCCTCCACTTT.

This clone was observed many times. The chain uses TRBV27 and TRBJ1-2, with a tentative D call TRBD1 (5 bases). Germline V gene data show CDR1 as MNHEY and CDR2 as SMNVEV (reference sequence). The CDR3 consists of 11 residues. The V end lost 6 bases, the J end lost 7 bases, and 9 bases lay between the germline ends. The CDR3 DNA sequence: TGTGCCAGCAGACAAAGGGGTGGCTACACCTTC. Translating gives CASRQRGGYTF.

The V gene is TRBV6-5, the J gene TRBJ1-4, with D possibly being TRBD1 (5 bases). Germline loops: CDR1 MNHEY, CDR2 SVGAGI. The CDR3 covers 14 residues. The V end lost 7 bases, the J end lost 6 bases, and 15 bases lay between the germline ends. CDR3 DNA sequence: TGTGCCAGCACCCTGGGGGGGTCCGATGAAAAACTGTTTTTT. Translating it yields CASTLGGSDEKLFF.

V gene TRBV24-1 combines with J gene TRBJ2-3, with 11 bases that match TRBD2. V lost 5 bases to trimming and J lost 3 bases; unmatched junction nucleotides: 0. The CDR3 spans 14 residues. Per the germline V gene, CDR1 is KGHDR and CDR2 is SFDVKD. This CDR3 is CATSASGGTDTQYF. The CDR3 nucleotides are TGTGCCACCAGTGCTAGCGGGGGGACAGATACGCAGTATTTT.

The rearrangement uses TRBV28 and TRBJ1-4, with D tentatively TRBD1 (5 bases). CDR1 and CDR2 from the germline V gene are MDHEN and SYDVKM. CDR3 length equals 15 residues. Trimming shortened V by 2 bases and J by 8 bases, and 15 bases separated the two germline ends. CDR3 nucleotide sequence: TGTGCCAGCAGTTTAAGGACGCCGGGGGGGGAAAAACTGTTTTTT. As protein: CASSLRTPGGEKLFF.